A single TCR beta chain is shown here with its context. Its antigen is not identified. The V gene's germline CDR1 is SEHNR and CDR2 FQNEAQ (reference sequence). V was clipped by 3 bases and J by 5 bases, with 10 bases between them. This CDR3 has 13 amino acids. The data belong to a study of T cell repertoires in cytomegalovirus infection. In the study overall: Public TCR beta signatures marked donors with CMV infection and the matching HLA.

Study-wide results and caveats: Summed frequency of public TCR beta families distinguished CMV carriers with the relevant HLA. CMV-specific HLA-C-restricted TCR beta clonotypes dominated the ex vivo response.

TCRdb re-called the reads through MiXCR, storing one row per CDR3 protein. Of just under 550,000 distinct CDR3 sequences in the sample, approximately 25% were seen once. This rearrangement joins TRBV7-9 to TRBJ2-5; D unresolved. Input material: PBMCs. The TCR sequence derives from a human donor in good health (CMV status not recorded). Some clones in this sample may be carry-over from other donors' samples. The CDR3 loop reads CASSFLQGETQYF. In DNA form, the CDR3 reads TGTGCCAGCAGCTTCCTCCAAGGGGAGACCCAGTACTTC.